The 21 T cell receptor beta chains presented below share a single source sample, sequenced in a study of blood T cell repertoires in COVID-19. The table came from immunoSEQ multiplex PCR; TCRdb's copy has only in-frame clones and leaves some out. The sample lists roughly 130,000 clones; about 86% were seen once. The source material was peripheral blood. These TCRs come from a woman in her 50s with acute or convalescent COVID-19.

The chain combines TRBV2 with TRBJ1-5, with D possibly TRBD1 on 5 matching bases. The germline V gene encodes CDR1 SNHLY and CDR2 FYNNEI. This CDR3 has 15 residues. V dropped 4 bases and J dropped 4 bases, with 14 bases sitting between them. Here the CDR3 DNA reads TGTGCCAGCAGTGCCCGGGGGGGAGGTAATCAGCCCCAGCATTTT. This gives the protein CASSARGGGNQPQHF. Drawing the rest from reference TRBV2 and TRBJ1-5, the complete variable domain is EPEVTQTPSHQVTQMGQEVILRCVPISNHLYFYWYRQILGQKVEFLVSFYNNEISEKSEIFDDQFSVERPDGSNFTLKIRSTKLEDSAMYFCASSARGGGNQPQHFGDGTRLSIL.

V gene TRBV24-1 combines with J gene TRBJ2-7; D is undetermined. V gave up 5 bases and J gave up 2 bases, with 12 bases separating them. The CDR3 runs 14 residues. The germline gives CDR1 KGHDR, CDR2 SFDVKD. In DNA, the CDR3 is TGTGCCACCAGTGGAACAGATTCCCCCTACGAGCAGTACTTC. This sequence encodes CATSGTDSPYEQYF.

The chain employs TRBV6-1 and TRBJ1-1, with D tentatively TRBD1 (5 bases). Trimming took off 1 base at V and 4 bases at J, with 13 bases between the two ends. The germline V gene has CDR1 MNHNS and CDR2 SASEGT. This CDR3 comprises 15 residues. CDR3 loop: CASSEDPPGFTEAFF. CDR3 bases: TGTGCCAGCAGTGAAGACCCACCAGGGTTCACTGAAGCTTTCTTT.

This chain links TRBV18 with TRBJ2-3; 10 bases fit TRBD2. J gave up 3 bases and V 0 bases, and 6 bases lay outside the gene matches. Germline assignment: CDR1 KGHSH and CDR2 LQKENI. This CDR3 has 17 amino acids. The CDR3, as DNA: TGTGCCAGCTCACCACCCTTGAGCGGGGGGGCGACAGATACGCAGTATTTT. It codes for CASSPPLSGGATDTQYF.

This chain joins TRBV11-2 and TRBJ1-2, with TRBD1 identical over 10 bases. This CDR3 is 15 amino acids long. After removal of 5 bases from V and 5 bases from J, the junction contained 8 bases not matched to a gene. Germline values: CDR1 SGHAT, CDR2 FQNNGV. The CDR3 spells CASSLRDRGVYGYTF. In DNA, the CDR3 is TGTGCCAGCAGCCTCCGGGACAGGGGCGTTTATGGCTACACCTTC.

This chain links TRBV18 with TRBJ1-5, with 9 bases that match TRBD1. Germline trimming cut 4 bases from V and 8 bases from J; bases unmatched to any gene: 6. The CDR3 is 14 residues long. CDR1 and CDR2 (germline): KGHSH, LQKENI. CDR3 nucleotides: TGTGCCAGCTCACGGGGGGACAGGGCTGAGCCCCAGCATTTT. This codes for CASSRGDRAEPQHF.

The chain is built from TRBV2 and TRBJ1-1; TRBD1 matches 9 bases. The CDR3 has 21 amino acids. Germline V gene lookup returns CDR1 SNHLY and CDR2 FYNNEI. The J segment lost 1 base and the V segment lost 4 bases, leaving 22 bases of the junction unmatched. The DNA of the CDR3 is TGTGCCAGCAGTGGGGCGACGACGAGGGGACAGGGTAAAGTTTGGAACACTGAAGCTTTCTTT. Amino acid sequence: CASSGATTRGQGKVWNTEAFF.

The rearrangement joins TRBV3-1 (or the pseudogene TRBV3-2) to TRBJ2-3, with D possibly TRBD1 on 8 matching bases. This CDR3 comprises 16 residues. The V gene lost 2 bases and the J gene lost 7 bases, with 19 bases spanning the gap. Germline CDR1 LGHDT, CDR2 YNNKEL (reference sequence). The CDR3 protein is CASSQTGGDRRNTQYF. Here the CDR3 DNA reads TGTGCCAGCAGCCAAACTGGGGGGGACAGGCGGAATACGCAGTATTTT.

This clone was detected a few times. The genes are TRBV19 and TRBJ1-5, with a tentative D call TRBD1 (5 bases). CDR1 LNHDA and CDR2 SQIVND come from the germline V gene (reference sequence). Between the trimmed V and J ends, which lost 1 base and 6 bases, there was a span of 16 bases. The CDR3 is made up of 16 amino acids. CDR3 region: CASSIGVGRVGQPQHF. The CDR3 nucleotides are TGTGCCAGTAGTATAGGAGTGGGCAGGGTGGGTCAGCCCCAGCATTTT. Combining the CDR3 with reference TRBV19 and TRBJ1-5 gives the whole variable domain DGGITQSPKYLFRKEGQNVTLSCEQNLNHDAMYWYRQDPGQGLRLIYYSQIVNDFQKGDIAEGYSVSREKKESFPLTVTSAQKNPTAFYLCASSIGVGRVGQPQHFGDGTRLSIL.

The chain has TRBV5-6 and TRBJ1-5, with D perhaps matching TRBD1 (5 bases). Germline V gives CDR1 SGHDT, CDR2 YYEEEE. V lost 2 bases, J lost 6 bases, and 9 bases lay in between. The CDR3 extends over 13 amino acids. The CDR3 loop is CASSFRVGQPQHF. DNA of the CDR3: TGTGCCAGCAGCTTCAGGGTAGGTCAGCCCCAGCATTTT.

The chain couples TRBV5-4 to TRBJ1-1, with TRBD1 identical over 9 bases. CDR1 and CDR2 (germline): SGHNT, YYREEE (reference sequence). With V trimmed by 4 bases and J by 0 bases, 7 bases remained unmatched. The CDR3 extends over 16 amino acids. This chain's CDR3 is CASSLKWTGVNTEAFF. The CDR3 DNA sequence: TGTGCCAGCAGCCTCAAGTGGACAGGGGTGAACACTGAAGCTTTCTTT.

This chain links TRBV27 with TRBJ1-6; perhaps TRBD1 as D (5 bases). This CDR3 region has 13 residues. The germline gives CDR1 MNHEY, CDR2 SMNVEV (reference sequence). Trimming stripped 4 bases from V and 10 bases from J, with 11 bases between. CDR3 coding DNA: TGTGCCAGCAGTTCCTCAGGGTACTCACCCCTCCACTTT. It is translated as CASSSSGYSPLHF.

The chain joins TRBV11-2 to TRBJ1-3, with D possibly TRBD1 on 5 matching bases. The CDR3 consists of 18 residues. CDR1 and CDR2 from the germline V gene are SGHAT and FQNNGV. Deletions cut 0 bases from V and 0 bases from J, with 15 bases between. CDR3 sequence (DNA): TGTGCCAGCAGCTTAGATCGGACGGGGGGAAGCTCTGGAAACACCATATATTTT. Its translation: CASSLDRTGGSSGNTIYF.

The chain has TRBV9 and TRBJ1-1; the D is unclear. CDR3 size: 14 residues. From germline, CDR1 is SGDLS and CDR2 YYNGEE. V lost 0 bases, J lost 4 bases, and 10 bases lay in between. CDR3 amino acids: CASSVGSVGTEAFF. The DNA for the CDR3 is TGTGCCAGCAGCGTAGGATCGGTCGGCACTGAAGCTTTCTTT.

This chain joins TRBV9 and TRBJ1-3, with a possible D match to TRBD1 (6 bases). The CDR3 covers 16 residues. CDR1 is SGDLS and CDR2 is YYNGEE in the germline V gene. Trimming cost V 0 bases and J 0 bases, with 10 bases left between them. In DNA, the CDR3 is TGTGCCAGCAGCGTAGGACAGGCCAGCTCTGGAAACACCATATATTTT. Residues: CASSVGQASSGNTIYF.

V is TRBV19 and J is TRBJ1-4; a possible D gene is TRBD1 (5 bases). V lost 5 bases and J 3 bases, leaving 10 bases between the germline ends. The CDR3 is 14 residues long. Germline V gene lookup returns CDR1 LNHDA and CDR2 SQIVND (reference sequence). The CDR3 nucleotides are TGTGCCAGTAGTTCCGGAGGGGCTAATGAAAAACTGTTTTTT. Its protein product is CASSSGGANEKLFF.

This chain joins TRBV4-1 and TRBJ2-4; 7 positions agree with TRBD1. Germline-derived CDR1 and CDR2 are MGHRA and YSYEKL. The V gene end was trimmed by 4 bases and the J gene end by 6 bases; junction bases not matched to a gene: 6. CDR3 length equals 14 residues. CDR3 bases: TGCGCCAGCAGCCCAACAGGGGCGGCAAACATTCAGTACTTC. Its protein product is CASSPTGAANIQYF.

The V and J genes are TRBV18 and TRBJ2-1; D may be TRBD1 (5 bases). V shed 4 bases and J shed 0 bases, with 22 bases lying between them. The CDR3 runs to 19 residues. Germline CDR1 and CDR2: KGHSH and LQKENI. CDR3 bases: TGTGCCAGCTCACTGCAATCCGACAGAGCACCAGGCTCCTACAATGAGCAGTTCTTC. Its protein is CASSLQSDRAPGSYNEQFF.

The chain employs TRBV13 and TRBJ1-2; D ambiguous. The V gene's germline CDR1 is PRHDT and CDR2 FYEKMQ (reference sequence). The CDR3 contains 14 residues. Trimming removed 5 bases from V and 4 bases from J, with 14 bases in between. The CDR3 region has the DNA TGTGCCAGCAGCCCCCAAACTGATCTCTATGGCTACACCTTC. Translating gives CASSPQTDLYGYTF. The full variable domain, in which reference TRBV13 and TRBJ1-2 provide the parts outside the CDR3, is AAGVIQSPRHLIKEKRETATLKCYPIPRHDTVYWYQQGPGQDPQFLISFYEKMQSDKGSIPDRFSAQQFSDYHSELNMSSLELGDSALYFCASSPQTDLYGYTFGSGTRLTVV.

The chain has TRBV2 and TRBJ1-2; no clear D gene. CDR3 size: 12 residues. CDR1 is SNHLY and CDR2 is FYNNEI in the germline V gene. V shed 7 bases and J shed 2 bases, with 8 bases lying between them. CDR3 loop: CASTGINYGYTF. In DNA, the CDR3 is TGTGCCAGCACCGGGATCAACTATGGCTACACCTTC.

The chain is built from TRBV10-3 and TRBJ2-3; D possibly corresponds to TRBD2 (5 bases). V lost 0 bases and J lost 7, with 11 bases in between. The CDR3 runs 14 residues. The germline CDR1 and CDR2 sequences are ENHRY and SYGVKD. CDR3 residues: CAISESTGKYTQYF. The DNA for the CDR3 is TGTGCCATCAGTGAGTCGACGGGAAAGTATACGCAGTATTTT.